The rows below give T cell receptor beta chains drawn from one sample of a study of shared T cell receptors in the human thymus. Clones were read by immunoSEQ multiplex PCR, and TCRdb kept only the in-frame ones, dropping some. Among some 700,000 clones listed, more than 75% were seen once. The same data also went into a second study, on human thymus T cells.

Sequencing used thymocytes. These receptor sequences come from a boy under two years old with a congenital heart defect. CDR3s include the opening cysteine and the closing phenylalanine or tryptophan. A D gene is named only where the DNA matches it firmly. Clone size, where shown, is once, few, many, or a class for clones that have expanded.

v_gene	j_gene	abundance	d_gene	CDR3aa	CDR3nt
TRBV28	TRBJ2-7	.	.	CASSCIGRTLSYEQYF	TGTGCCAGCAGCTGTATAGGGCGGACACTCTCCTACGAGCAGTACTTC
TRBV11-2	TRBJ2-7	.	TRBD1	CASSSVYGGQGGYEQYF	TGTGCCAGCAGCTCCGTCTACGGAGGACAGGGGGGCTACGAGCAGTACTTC
TRBV18	TRBJ2-2	.	.	CASSPPRDTWGELFF	TGTGCCAGCTCACCACCCCGGGACACGTGGGGGGAGCTGTTTTTT
TRBV7-2	TRBJ2-3	once	.	CASSARVLTDTQYF	TGTGCCAGCAGCGCCCGGGTCCTAACAGATACGCAGTATTTT
TRBV7-2	TRBJ2-5	.	TRBD2	CASSPNLLREGRGETQYF	TGTGCCAGCAGCCCCAACCTTTTGCGGGAGGGGCGAGGGGAGACCCAGTACTTC
TRBV4-1	TRBJ2-6	.	.	CASSQDRGCGANVLTF	TGCGCCAGCAGCCAAGATCGGGGGTGTGGGGCCAACGTCCTGACTTTC
TRBV6-1	TRBJ1-1	.	TRBD1	CASSVNRGPNTEAFF	TGTGCCAGCAGTGTTAACAGGGGGCCGAACACTGAAGCTTTCTTT
TRBV6-5	TRBJ1-3	.	.	CASSPQFRSGNTIYF	TGTGCCAGCAGCCCACAGTTTCGCTCTGGAAACACCATATATTTT
TRBV15	TRBJ1-4	.	TRBD1	CATSRGTGSNEKLFF	TGTGCCACCAGCAGAGGGACAGGGTCTAATGAAAAACTGTTTTTT
TRBV7-9	TRBJ2-7	.	TRBD2	CASSLARLAAYEQYF	TGTGCCAGCAGCTTAGCCCGGCTAGCGGCCTACGAGCAGTACTTC
TRBV5-6	TRBJ2-1	.	TRBD2	CASSPTTSGSSNEQFF	TGTGCCAGCAGCCCGACGACTAGCGGGAGTAGCAATGAGCAGTTCTTC
TRBV9	TRBJ2-1	.	TRBD2	CASSTHGGPGLAGGESYNEQFF	TGTGCCAGCAGCACCCATGGCGGGCCGGGACTAGCGGGAGGGGAATCCTACAATGAGCAGTTCTTC
TRBV5-1	TRBJ2-7	.	.	CASSLGTEIYEQYF	TGCGCCAGCAGCTTGGGAACAGAGATTTACGAGCAGTACTTC
TRBV11-1	TRBJ1-1	.	.	CASRSGNEAFF	TGTGCCAGCAGGTCAGGAAATGAAGCTTTCTTT
TRBV23-1	TRBJ2-4	.	TRBD2	CASSHRGLAGEAKNIQYF	TGCGCCAGCAGTCACCGGGGACTAGCGGGAGAGGCCAAAAACATTCAGTACTTC
TRBV9	TRBJ1-1	.	TRBD1	CASSGVRGPNTEAFF	TGTGCCAGCAGCGGGGTCAGGGGGCCGAACACTGAAGCTTTCTTT
TRBV19	TRBJ2-7	.	.	CASLDPRGSSYEQYF	TGTGCCAGTCTAGACCCAAGGGGGAGCTCCTACGAGCAGTACTTC
TRBV28	TRBJ2-5	once	TRBD1	CASRPRLGQGEETQYF	TGTGCCAGCAGACCAAGATTGGGACAGGGGGAAGAGACCCAGTACTTC
TRBV27	TRBJ2-1	.	TRBD2	CASSPEAGGDYNEQFF	TGTGCCAGCAGTCCAGAGGCGGGAGGGGATTACAATGAGCAGTTCTTC
TRBV5-6	TRBJ1-2	.	TRBD1	CASSRTGAEGYTF	TGTGCCAGCAGCAGAACAGGGGCGGAGGGCTACACCTTC
TRBV6-1	TRBJ2-2	.	TRBD2	CASSDRPTAGVGPRGLFF	TGTGCCAGCAGTGATCGGCCCACCGCGGGAGTGGGACCTAGGGGGCTGTTTTTT
TRBV6-6	TRBJ1-3	.	.	CASSYQGGNTIYF	TGTGCCAGCAGTTACCAGGGTGGAAACACCATATATTTT
TRBV21-1	TRBJ2-1	.	.	CASSIDAGTFGASGSLNEQFF	.
TRBV27	TRBJ1-4	once	TRBD1	CASSPRQGKLFF	TGTGCCAGCAGTCCCCGACAGGGAAAACTGTTTTTT
TRBV4-2	TRBJ2-1	.	.	CASSQGGGDSYNEQFF	TGTGCCAGCAGCCAAGGAGGGGGGGATTCCTACAATGAGCAGTTCTTC
TRBV27	TRBJ1-4	few	TRBD1	CASSYRRGPKLFF	TGTGCCAGCAGTTACCGTAGGGGGCCAAAACTGTTTTTT
TRBV6-5	TRBJ2-1	.	.	CASSYSTNPYNEQFF	TGTGCCAGCAGTTACTCGACTAACCCCTACAATGAGCAGTTCTTC
TRBV2	TRBJ2-1	.	.	CASMRDRKDNNEQFF	TGTGCCAGCATGAGAGACAGGAAGGACAACAATGAGCAGTTCTTC
TRBV5-1	TRBJ2-1	.	TRBD1	CAIPPGSGQDHEQFF	TGCGCCATCCCACCGGGAAGCGGACAGGACCATGAGCAGTTCTTC
TRBV2	TRBJ2-5	.	TRBD2	CASSNYGLAGALGTQYF	TGTGCCAGCAGCAACTACGGACTAGCGGGAGCGCTCGGGACCCAGTACTTC
TRBV27	TRBJ1-5	.	TRBD1	CASSPEGQPNQPQHF	TGTGCCAGCAGCCCAGAGGGACAGCCCAATCAGCCCCAGCATTTT
TRBV5-6	TRBJ2-4	few	.	CASSSSRGHGNIQYF	TGTGCCAGCAGCTCCTCCAGGGGACATGGAAACATTCAGTACTTC
TRBV4-3	TRBJ2-7	.	TRBD2	CASSQLPRVAGKLYEQYF	TGCGCCAGCAGCCAACTGCCCCGAGTAGCGGGAAAACTCTACGAGCAGTACTTC
TRBV4-1	TRBJ2-1	.	.	CASSQGGLAWRSIQNEQFF	TGCGCCAGCAGCCAAGGGGGGCTAGCTTGGAGATCGATTCAGAATGAGCAGTTCTTC
TRBV11-2	TRBJ2-7	few	.	CASSLDRTHYEQYF	TGTGCCAGCAGCTTAGACAGGACTCACTACGAGCAGTACTTC
TRBV27	TRBJ2-7	.	TRBD2	CASSLSRGTSNEQYF	TGTGCCAGCAGTTTGAGCAGAGGGACTAGTAACGAGCAGTACTTC
TRBV23-1	TRBJ1-5	.	.	CASSQKPPRDSNQPQHF	TGCGCCAGCAGTCAAAAACCCCCGAGGGATAGCAATCAGCCCCAGCATTTT